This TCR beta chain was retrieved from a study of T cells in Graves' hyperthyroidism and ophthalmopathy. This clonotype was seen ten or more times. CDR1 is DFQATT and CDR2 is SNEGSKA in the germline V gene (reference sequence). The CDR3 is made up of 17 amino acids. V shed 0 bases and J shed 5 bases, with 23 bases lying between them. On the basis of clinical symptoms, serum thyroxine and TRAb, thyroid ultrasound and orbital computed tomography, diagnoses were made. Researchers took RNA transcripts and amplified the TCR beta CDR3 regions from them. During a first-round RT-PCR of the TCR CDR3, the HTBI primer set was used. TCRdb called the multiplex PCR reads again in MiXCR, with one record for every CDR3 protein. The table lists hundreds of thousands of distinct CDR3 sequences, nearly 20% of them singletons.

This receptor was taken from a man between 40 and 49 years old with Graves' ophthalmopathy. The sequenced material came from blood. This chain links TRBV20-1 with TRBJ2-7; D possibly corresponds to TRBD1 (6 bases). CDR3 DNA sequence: TGCAGTGCTAGAGATTTGCCCGGGCAGGGGCGCACGGACGAGCAGTACTTC. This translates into CSARDLPGQGRTDEQYF.